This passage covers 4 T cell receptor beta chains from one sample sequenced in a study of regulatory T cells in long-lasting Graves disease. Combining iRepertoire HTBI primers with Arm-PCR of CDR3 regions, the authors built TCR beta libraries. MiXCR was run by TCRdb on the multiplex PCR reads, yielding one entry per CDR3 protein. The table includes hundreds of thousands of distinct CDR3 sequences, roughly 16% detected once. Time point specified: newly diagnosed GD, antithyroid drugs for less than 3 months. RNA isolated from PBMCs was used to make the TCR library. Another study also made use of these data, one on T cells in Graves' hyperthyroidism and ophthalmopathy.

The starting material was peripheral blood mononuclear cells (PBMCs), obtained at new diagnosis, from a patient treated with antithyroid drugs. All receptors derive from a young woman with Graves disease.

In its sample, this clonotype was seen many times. The CDR3, as DNA: TGTGCCAGCTCACCAGTATACAGTGCAACTAATGAAAAACTGTTTTTT. This encodes CASSPVYSATNEKLFF. This chain uses TRBV18 with TRBJ1-4; D is unresolved. V was pared by 2 bases and J by 0 bases, with 10 bases between. The CDR3 consists of 16 residues. Germline V gene data show CDR1 as KGHSH and CDR2 as LQKENI.

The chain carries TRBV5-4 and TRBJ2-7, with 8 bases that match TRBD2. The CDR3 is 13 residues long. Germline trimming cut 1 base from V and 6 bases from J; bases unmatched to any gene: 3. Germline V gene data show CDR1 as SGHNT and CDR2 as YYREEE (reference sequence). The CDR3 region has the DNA TGTGCCAGCAGCTTGCCGGCGGGAGGCGAGCAGTACTTC. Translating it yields CASSLPAGGEQYF.

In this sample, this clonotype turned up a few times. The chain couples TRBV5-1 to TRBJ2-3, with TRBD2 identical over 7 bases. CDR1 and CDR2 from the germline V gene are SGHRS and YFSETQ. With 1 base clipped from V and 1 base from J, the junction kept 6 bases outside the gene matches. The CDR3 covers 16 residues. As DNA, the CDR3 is TGCGCCAGCAGCTTGTCCATTCGGGAGGGCACAGATACGCAGTATTTT. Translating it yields CASSLSIREGTDTQYF.

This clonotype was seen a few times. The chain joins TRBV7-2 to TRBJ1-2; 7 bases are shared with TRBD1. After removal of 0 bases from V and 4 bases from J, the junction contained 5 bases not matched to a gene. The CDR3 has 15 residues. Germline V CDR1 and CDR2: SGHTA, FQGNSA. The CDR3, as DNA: TGTGCCAGCAGCTTAGCAGGGGGCCTCGGCTATGGCTACACCTTC. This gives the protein CASSLAGGLGYGYTF.